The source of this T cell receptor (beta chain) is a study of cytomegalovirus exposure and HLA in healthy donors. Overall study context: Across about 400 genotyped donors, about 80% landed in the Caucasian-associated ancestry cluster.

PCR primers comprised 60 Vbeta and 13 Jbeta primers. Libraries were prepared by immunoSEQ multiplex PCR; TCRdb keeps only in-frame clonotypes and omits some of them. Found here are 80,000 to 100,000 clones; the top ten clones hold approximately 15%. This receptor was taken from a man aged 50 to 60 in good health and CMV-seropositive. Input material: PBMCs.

This chain's CDR3 is CASSLGLGEHNEQFF. The CDR3 bases are TGTGCCAGCAGCTTAGGACTAGGTGAACACAATGAGCAGTTCTTC. The rearrangement links TRBV11-2 to TRBJ2-1; maybe TRBD2 (6 bases). The germline CDR1 and CDR2 sequences are SGHAT and FQNNGV. This CDR3 contains 15 residues. V dropped 1 base and J dropped 5 bases, with 12 bases sitting between them.